The 18 T cell receptor beta chains presented below share a single source sample, sequenced in a study of OX40 agonist ivuxolimab in advanced cancers. Using immunoSEQ multiplex PCR, the repertoire was profiled, and TCRdb retains in-frame clones only, with some absent. The sample records 75,000 to 80,000 clones, 87% being singletons. Sequenced here: CD4+ or CD8+ T cells sorted from blood, sampled in a trial of the OX40 agonist ivuxolimab. These TCRs come from an adult with an advanced solid tumor such as melanoma, head and neck, liver or kidney cancer.

V is TRBV13 and J is TRBJ1-2; 8 nucleotides match TRBD1. CDR3 length: 14 residues. J gave up 7 bases and V 4 bases, and 8 bases lay outside the gene matches. Germline CDR1 reads PRHDT; CDR2 reads FYEKMQ (reference sequence). The CDR3 DNA sequence: TGTGCCAGCAGCTACGAGCAGGGGGCCGGTGGCTACACCTTC. Translated, it gives CASSYEQGAGGYTF.

The chain's CDR3 is CASSPAGPGEQYF. CDR3 nucleotides: TGCGCCAGCAGCCCCGCTGGGCCTGGCGAGCAGTACTTC. V is TRBV10-1 and J is TRBJ2-7, with D unclear. CDR3 length equals 13 residues. The germline V gene has CDR1 WNHNN and CDR2 SYGVQD (reference sequence). Trimming took 6 bases from V and 6 from J, leaving 15 bases between them.

The CDR3 sequence is CASSEMGKETQYF. The DNA of the CDR3 is TGTGCCAGCAGTGAAATGGGGAAAGAGACCCAGTACTTC. J is TRBJ2-5 and V is TRBV25-1; no clear D. This CDR3 is built from 13 residues. Trimming removed 2 bases at V and 3 bases at J, with 7 bases between. CDR1 and CDR2 from the germline V gene are MGHDK and SYGVNS.

V gene TRBV6-6 combines with J gene TRBJ1-3, with 11 bases matching TRBD1. With 5 bases clipped from V and 2 bases from J, the junction kept 2 bases outside the gene matches. Germline lookup yields CDR1 MNHNY and CDR2 SVGAGI (reference sequence). The CDR3 is 15 residues long. CDR3 loop: CASSTGQGAGNTIYF. The CDR3 region has the DNA TGTGCCAGCAGTACGGGACAGGGGGCTGGAAACACCATATATTTT.

The chain carries TRBV18 and TRBJ2-4; 9 bases are shared with TRBD1. With 6 bases clipped from V and 9 bases from J, the junction kept 6 bases outside the gene matches. The CDR3 has 13 residues. CDR1 KGHSH and CDR2 LQKENI come from the germline V gene. CDR3 sequence reads: CASSPGQGGIQYF. The CDR3 DNA sequence: TGTGCCAGCTCTCCGGGACAGGGAGGCATTCAGTACTTC.

This clone appeared a single time. The CDR3 nucleotides read TGCGCCAGCAGCCAAGTCGTCCCCTTTCTTCCTCCAGGGATTCGGGACGAGCAGTACTTC. Translated, it gives CASSQVVPFLPPGIRDEQYF. The chain is built from TRBV4-3 and TRBJ2-7; possibly TRBD1 for D (5 bases). The germline V gene encodes CDR1 LGHNA and CDR2 YSLEER. The CDR3 is made up of 20 amino acids. Trimming cost V 1 base and J 5 bases, with 30 bases left between them.

V and J are TRBV5-1 and TRBJ2-3, with D possibly being TRBD1 or TRBD2 (5 bases each). Per the germline V gene, CDR1 is SGHRS and CDR2 is YFSETQ. With 4 bases removed from V and 2 bases from J, the gap between germline ends came to 17 bases. The CDR3 contains 16 residues. The CDR3 loop is CASSPARDQYTDTQYF. The DNA of the CDR3 is TGCGCCAGCAGCCCCGCCCGGGACCAATACACAGATACGCAGTATTTT. Complete variable domain (other parts from reference TRBV5-1 and TRBJ2-3): KAGVTQTPRYLIKTRGQQVTLSCSPISGHRSVSWYQQTPGQGLQFLFEYFSETQRNKGNFPGRFSGRQFSNSRSEMNVSTLELGDSALYLCASSPARDQYTDTQYFGPGTRLTVL.

V and J are TRBV21-1 and TRBJ2-3; the D call in the table, TRBD1, was not verified against the DNA. TRBV21-1 is flagged as a pseudogene. This CDR3 spans 14 amino acids. CDR3 sequence: CASSKGTGADTQYF. CDR3 DNA: TGTGCCAGCAGCAAAGGGACAGGGGCAGATACGCAGTATTTT.

The gene calls are TRBV11-2 and TRBJ1-4, with 8 bases matching TRBD1. The CDR3 is 15 amino acids. The V and J ends lost 1 base and 11 bases, in that order; junction bases with no gene match: 9. Looked up from germline, CDR1 is SGHAT and CDR2 is FQNNGV. Here the CDR3 DNA reads TGTGCCAGCAGCTTAGGGGGGACAGGATTCCCTAAACTGTTTTTT. Its protein product is CASSLGGTGFPKLFF.

This clone was recorded a few times. The V and J genes are TRBV10-1 and TRBJ1-5; D uncertain. The CDR3 extends over 13 amino acids. Trimming took off 8 bases at V and 5 bases at J, with 13 bases between the two ends. The V gene's germline CDR1 is WNHNN and CDR2 SYGVQD (reference sequence). The CDR3, as DNA: TGCGCCAGCCTTACAGCGGTGCATCAGCCCCAGCATTTT. Encoded protein: CASLTAVHQPQHF.

There are a few counts of this clone. This chain links TRBV19 with TRBJ2-7; no clear D gene. The length of the CDR3 is 13 residues. Deletions cut 5 bases from V and 5 bases from J, with 13 bases between. CDR1 and CDR2 (germline): LNHDA, SQIVND (reference sequence). CDR3 DNA: TGTGCCAGTAGTCCCGGGCGTTACAACGAGCAGTACTTC. Its translation: CASSPGRYNEQYF.

The chain is built from TRBV18 and TRBJ2-5, with D possibly being TRBD1 or TRBD2 (5 bases each). This CDR3 region has 15 residues. With 3 bases removed from V and 1 base from J, the gap between germline ends came to 12 bases. Germline lookup yields CDR1 KGHSH and CDR2 LQKENI. CDR3 sequence: CASSPSTGPQETQYF. The CDR3 DNA sequence: TGTGCCAGCTCACCCTCCACGGGGCCCCAAGAGACCCAGTACTTC.

The chain has TRBV19 and TRBJ1-5, with D possibly being TRBD1 (5 bases). Germline CDR1 LNHDA, CDR2 SQIVND (reference sequence). The CDR3 runs 16 residues. V lost 1 base and J lost 0, with 10 bases in between. CDR3 residues: CASSIVPGFSNQPQHF. The CDR3 coding sequence is TGTGCCAGTAGTATAGTGCCAGGGTTTAGCAATCAGCCCCAGCATTTT.

In the case of this clone: The same CDR3 is also encoded by other DNA sequences in this sample. The V and J genes are TRBV5-1 and TRBJ2-5, with D tentatively TRBD1 (5 bases). The CDR3 spans 13 residues. With 2 bases removed from V and 2 bases from J, the gap between germline ends came to 7 bases. From germline, CDR1 is SGHRS and CDR2 YFSETQ. Written as DNA, the CDR3 is TGCGCCAGCAGCTTTGCAGGGCAAGAGACCCAGTACTTC. Translating gives CASSFAGQETQYF.

J is TRBJ2-1 and V is TRBV12-5; D may be TRBD2 (6 bases). The CDR3 length is 15 residues. V gave up 6 bases and J gave up 10 bases, with 22 bases separating them. Germline V CDR1 and CDR2: LGHNT, FRNRAP. In DNA form, the CDR3 reads TGTGCTAGTGGCCCTGCTAGCGCTAGGATTATAGAGCAGTTCTTC. Translating it yields CASGPASARIIEQFF.

This chain links TRBV7-8 with TRBJ2-7; D perhaps matches TRBD2 (5 bases). Germline values: CDR1 SGHVS, CDR2 FQNEAQ. Between the trimmed V and J ends, which lost 2 bases and 2 bases, there was a span of 13 bases. The CDR3 spans 15 residues. This chain's CDR3 is CASSLRSGLTYEQYF. DNA for the CDR3: TGTGCCAGCAGCTTAAGGAGCGGCCTAACCTACGAGCAGTACTTC.

The J gene is TRBJ1-1, the V gene TRBV7-6; D uncertain. The V gene lost 4 bases and the J gene lost 1 base, with 10 bases spanning the gap. The V gene's germline CDR1 is SGHVS and CDR2 FNYEAQ. The CDR3 covers 14 residues. The CDR3, as DNA: TGTGCCAGCAGCTCGCGGACGGAGAACACTGAAGCTTTCTTT. This gives the protein CASSSRTENTEAFF.

The chain uses TRBV5-1 and TRBJ1-2; TRBD1 is a possible D gene (5 bases). V was cut by 9 bases and J by 7 bases, with 22 bases left in between. Germline loops: CDR1 SGHRS, CDR2 YFSETQ. This CDR3 spans 14 amino acids. The CDR3 sequence: CATTPVGGSFGYTF. The CDR3 DNA is TGCGCCACTACCCCGGTCGGGGGATCGTTTGGCTACACCTTC. The variable domain in full, completed from reference TRBV5-1 and TRBJ1-2, reads KAGVTQTPRYLIKTRGQQVTLSCSPISGHRSVSWYQQTPGQGLQFLFEYFSETQRNKGNFPGRFSGRQFSNSRSEMNVSTLELGDSALYLCATTPVGGSFGYTFGSGTRLTVV.